The 17 T cell receptor beta chains reported below all come from one sample, sequenced in a study of blood T cell repertoires in COVID-19. Sequenced by immunoSEQ multiplex PCR; TCRdb stores in-frame clones only, minus some. In the table there are just over 85,000 clones, about 88% of which are singletons. Material for sequencing was peripheral blood. The receptors shown here come from a man aged 50 or older with acute or convalescent COVID-19.

The rearrangement joins TRBV6-5 to TRBJ2-3; 8 bases map to TRBD2. In germline, CDR1 is MNHEY, CDR2 SVGAGI. The CDR3 is 13 residues long. The junction had 6 bases not matched to a gene; V was cut back by 8 bases and J by 5 bases. CDR3 nucleotides: TGTGCCAGCGTCCCGGGGGGGCAAGATACGCAGTATTTT. Its translation: CASVPGGQDTQYF.

The chain is built from TRBV7-2 and TRBJ2-5; no definite D call. Trimming removed 5 bases at V and 9 bases at J, with 16 bases between. CDR1 is SGHTA, CDR2 FQGNSA, per germline. This CDR3 has 13 amino acids. CDR3 sequence reads: CASSVPSGSAQYF. CDR3 in DNA: TGTGCCAGCAGCGTGCCGTCCGGTTCGGCCCAGTACTTC.

V usage is TRBV5-1 and J usage is TRBJ2-1; 10 nucleotides align to TRBD2. CDR3 size: 14 residues. CDR1 and CDR2 (germline): SGHRS, YFSETQ. V was pared by 2 bases and J by 5 bases, with 1 base of the junction left unmatched. CDR3 amino acids: CASSFGTSDNEQFF. The CDR3 nucleotides are TGCGCCAGCAGCTTTGGGACTAGCGACAATGAGCAGTTCTTC.

The chain combines TRBV5-1 with TRBJ2-3; the match to TRBD2 covers 14 bases. The CDR3 consists of 16 residues. After removal of 4 bases from V and 2 bases from J, the junction contained 3 bases not matched to a gene. Germline CDR1 is SGHRS and CDR2 is YFSETQ. CDR3 amino acids: CASSPGLAGDTDTQYF. Written as DNA, the CDR3 is TGCGCCAGCAGCCCGGGACTAGCGGGGGACACAGATACGCAGTATTTT. Looking up the rest from reference TRBV5-1 and TRBJ2-3 gives the full variable domain: KAGVTQTPRYLIKTRGQQVTLSCSPISGHRSVSWYQQTPGQGLQFLFEYFSETQRNKGNFPGRFSGRQFSNSRSEMNVSTLELGDSALYLCASSPGLAGDTDTQYFGPGTRLTVL.

The chain is built from TRBV5-1 and TRBJ1-2; D unresolved. CDR3 length: 13 amino acids. Trimming pared 0 bases from V and 4 bases from J, leaving 7 bases between. Germline values: CDR1 SGHRS, CDR2 YFSETQ. The DNA of the CDR3 is TGCGCCAGCAGCTTGGGTAGCGGCTATGGCTACACCTTC. Protein product: CASSLGSGYGYTF.

The sample holds one count of this clone. The V call is TRBV5-6, the J call TRBJ1-1; D gene unclear. V was trimmed by 0 bases and J by 4 bases, leaving 4 bases between them. From germline, CDR1 is SGHDT and CDR2 YYEEEE. The CDR3 contains 12 residues. The CDR3 sequence is CASSLGSTEAFF. CDR3 DNA sequence: TGTGCCAGCAGCTTGGGTAGCACTGAAGCTTTCTTT.

The chain combines TRBV5-6 with TRBJ1-1, with 8 nucleotides matching TRBD1. Germline V lookup: CDR1 SGHDT, CDR2 YYEEEE. V shed 3 bases, J shed 1 base, and the junction held 5 bases outside the gene matches. This CDR3 comprises 15 residues. The CDR3 protein is CASSSWTGKNTEAFF. The CDR3, as DNA: TGTGCCAGCAGCTCCTGGACAGGGAAGAACACTGAAGCTTTCTTT.

The V and J genes are TRBV6-5 and TRBJ1-1; D unclear. CDR1 is MNHEY and CDR2 is SVGAGI in the germline V gene. The ends were cut back, 0 bases at V and 4 bases at J, with 12 bases in the middle. CDR3 size: 15 residues. CDR3 protein: CASSYSSGRSTEAFF. The CDR3 bases are TGTGCCAGCAGTTACTCGAGTGGCAGGTCCACTGAAGCTTTCTTT.

The rearrangement uses TRBV7-9 and TRBJ1-2, with D perhaps TRBD1 (5 bases). V gave up 8 bases and J gave up 4 bases, with 14 bases separating them. The CDR3 totals 13 residues. Germline values: CDR1 SEHNR, CDR2 FQNEAQ (reference sequence). The CDR3 DNA reads as TGTGCCAGCGCCTTGGGGGGAGTCTATGGCTACACCTTC. This gives the protein CASALGGVYGYTF.

In this sample, this clone turned up once. V and J are TRBV6-5 and TRBJ1-1; TRBD1 is a possible D gene (5 bases). V lost 8 bases, J lost 5 bases, and 15 bases lay in between. CDR1 is MNHEY and CDR2 is SVGAGI in the germline V gene. CDR3 length equals 13 residues. The CDR3 DNA sequence: TGTGCCAGCTCCAGGGCGGGGAATACTGAAGCTTTCTTT. Translated: CASSRAGNTEAFF.

This chain links TRBV15 with TRBJ2-7; 8 bases agree with TRBD1. This CDR3 is built from 17 residues. Germline assignment: CDR1 LNHNV and CDR2 YYDKDF (reference sequence). Losses at the gene ends were 1 base for V and 3 bases for J; bases not matched to a gene: 11. The CDR3 DNA sequence: TGTGCCACCAGCAGAGGACTCGGGGACAGGCAAAGCTACGAGCAGTACTTC. This gives the protein CATSRGLGDRQSYEQYF. The full variable domain, with the rest looked up from reference TRBV15 and TRBJ2-7, is DAMVIQNPRYQVTQFGKPVTLSCSQTLNHNVMYWYQQKSSQAPKLLFHYYDKDFNNEADTPDNFQSRRPNTSFCFLDIRSPGLGDTAMYLCATSRGLGDRQSYEQYFGPGTRLTVT.

This clone was seen just once. The chain has TRBV7-2 and TRBJ1-4, with D tentatively TRBD1 (5 bases). Germline CDR1 is SGHTA and CDR2 is FQGNSA. The CDR3 runs to 15 residues. V lost 1 base to trimming and J lost 5 bases, with 11 bases between them. This chain's CDR3 is CASSLVVRQNEKLFF. In nucleotides, the CDR3 is TGTGCCAGCAGCTTAGTAGTAAGACAGAATGAAAAACTGTTTTTT.

The chain is built from TRBV9 and TRBJ1-4, with 7 bases fitting TRBD1. J was trimmed by 8 bases and V by 0 bases; bases with no gene match: 7. The CDR3 runs 15 residues. CDR1 SGDLS and CDR2 YYNGEE come from the germline V gene. This CDR3 is CASSVEEGAGEKLFF. CDR3 bases: TGTGCCAGCAGCGTAGAGGAGGGGGCGGGGGAAAAACTGTTTTTT.

The chain links TRBV4-1 to TRBJ1-2, with D unresolved. CDR1 is MGHRA, CDR2 YSYEKL, per germline. The CDR3 extends over 15 amino acids. V was trimmed by 3 bases and J by 8 bases, leaving 19 bases between them. The CDR3 sequence: CASSHVGVSVFGYTF. DNA of the CDR3: TGCGCCAGCAGCCACGTCGGGGTCAGTGTATTCGGCTACACCTTC.

CDR3 protein: CASSQERLFFREQFF. The CDR3 DNA is TGTGCCAGCAGCCAAGAGAGGCTTTTTTTCCGAGAGCAGTTCTTC. The chain couples TRBV14 to TRBJ2-1, with unresolved D. Trimming cost V 0 bases and J 10 bases, with 16 bases left between them. Germline loops: CDR1 SGHDN, CDR2 FVKESK. The CDR3 loop spans 15 amino acids.

The gene calls are TRBV19 and TRBJ2-2, with 8 bases fitting TRBD2. The V gene end was trimmed by 2 bases and the J gene end by 2 bases; junction bases not matched to a gene: 13. Germline assignment: CDR1 LNHDA and CDR2 SQIVND (reference sequence). The CDR3 covers 19 residues. The CDR3 protein is CASSIRFGGAGRNTGELFF. The CDR3 DNA follows: TGTGCCAGTAGTATACGGTTCGGGGGGGCCGGACGTAACACCGGGGAGCTGTTTTTT.

The chain recombines TRBV5-5 with TRBJ1-6; D gene uncertain. This CDR3 region has 14 residues. CDR1 is SGHKS and CDR2 is YYEKEE in the germline V gene (reference sequence). Deletions cut 0 bases from V and 6 bases from J, with 7 bases between. The CDR3 region has the DNA TGTGCCAGCAGCTTGGGCGGGATTAATTCACCCCTCCACTTT. Translation: CASSLGGINSPLHF. Variable domain in full (rest from reference TRBV5-5 and TRBJ1-6): DAGVTQSPTHLIKTRGQQVTLRCSPISGHKSVSWYQQVLGQGPQFIFQYYEKEERGRGNFPDRFSARQFPNYSSELNVNALLLGDSALYLCASSLGGINSPLHFGNGTRLTVT.